This T cell receptor (beta chain) was sequenced during a study of control samples from healthy donors and cancer patients. CDR1 SGHAT and CDR2 FQNNGV come from the germline V gene. V was shortened by 2 bases and J by 2 bases, with 12 bases between the two germline ends. The CDR3 consists of 15 residues. Clones were read by immunoSEQ multiplex PCR, and TCRdb kept only the in-frame ones, dropping some. The data hold about 150,000 clones, with 80% to 95% observed a single time. The rearrangement links TRBV11-2 to TRBJ1-1, with D maybe TRBD1 (5 bases). The source material was blood. The TCR comes from a man younger than 35 in good health. As DNA, the CDR3 is TGTGCCAGCAGCTTATTTTCGGGACTCAACACTGAAGCTTTCTTT. Translation: CASSLFSGLNTEAFF.